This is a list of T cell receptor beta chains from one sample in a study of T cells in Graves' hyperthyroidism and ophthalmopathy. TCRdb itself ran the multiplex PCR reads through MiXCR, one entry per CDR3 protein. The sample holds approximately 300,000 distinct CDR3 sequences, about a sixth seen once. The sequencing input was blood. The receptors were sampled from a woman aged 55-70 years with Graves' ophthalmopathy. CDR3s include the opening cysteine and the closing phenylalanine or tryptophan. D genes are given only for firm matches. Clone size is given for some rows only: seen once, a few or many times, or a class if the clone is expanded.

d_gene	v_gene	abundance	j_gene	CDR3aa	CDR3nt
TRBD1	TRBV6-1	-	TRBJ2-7	CASREPGQGSYEQYF	TGTGCCAGCAGAGAGCCGGGACAGGGATCCTACGAGCAGTACTTC
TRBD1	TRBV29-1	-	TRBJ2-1	CSLSHGTGQVQFF	TGCAGCCTTTCTCACGGGACAGGGCAGGTCCAGTTCTTC
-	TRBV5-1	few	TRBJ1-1	CASSLLGLLNTEAFF	TGCGCCAGCAGCTTATTAGGACTGCTGAACACTGAAGCTTTCTTT
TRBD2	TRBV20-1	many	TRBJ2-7	CSAARAGIPQEQYF	TGCAGTGCTGCTCGAGCGGGGATACCTCAGGAGCAGTACTTC
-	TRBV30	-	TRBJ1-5	CAWSVSSNQPQHF	TGTGCCTGGAGTGTAAGCAGCAATCAGCCCCAGCATTTT
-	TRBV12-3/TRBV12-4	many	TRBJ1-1	CASSPYTEAFF	TGTGCCAGCAGTCCTTACACTGAAGCTTTCTTT
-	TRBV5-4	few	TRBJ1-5	CASSLLGGDQPQHF	TGTGCCAGCAGCTTGTTGGGGGGCGATCAGCCCCAGCATTTT
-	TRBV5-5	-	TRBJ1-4	CASSLNPRQANEKLFF	TGTGCCAGCAGCTTGAACCCGAGACAGGCTAATGAAAAACTGTTTTTT
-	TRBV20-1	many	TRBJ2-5	CSARAATMMTQYF	TGCAGTGCTAGAGCGGCAACAATGATGACCCAGTACTTC
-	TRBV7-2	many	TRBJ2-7	CASSPRRIYEQYF	TGTGCCAGCAGCCCTCGACGGATCTACGAGCAGTACTTC
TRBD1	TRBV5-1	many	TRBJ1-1	CASNPGTGGTEAFF	TGCGCCTCCAACCCCGGGACAGGGGGGACTGAAGCTTTCTTT
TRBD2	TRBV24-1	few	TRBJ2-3	CATSDERLTSGRAADTQYF	TGTGCCACCAGTGACGAGCGGCTAACTAGCGGGAGGGCCGCAGATACGCAGTATTTT
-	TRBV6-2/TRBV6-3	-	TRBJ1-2	CASSYATSGGYTF	TGTGCCAGCAGTTACGCGACGTCCGGAGGCTACACCTTC
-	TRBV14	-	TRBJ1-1	CASSQSAGVEAFF	TGTGCCAGCAGCCAGTCCGCAGGGGTTGAAGCTTTCTTT
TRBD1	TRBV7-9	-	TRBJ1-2	CASGLDFGQGDVYTF	TGTGCCAGCGGCTTAGATTTCGGACAGGGGGATGTCTACACCTTC
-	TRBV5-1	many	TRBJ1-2	CASSLISGPALGYTF	TGCGCCAGCAGCTTGATATCCGGGCCGGCGTTGGGCTACACCTTC
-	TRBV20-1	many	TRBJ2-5	CSARSASHGKETQYF	TGCAGTGCTAGGAGCGCTAGCCACGGGAAAGAGACCCAGTACTTC
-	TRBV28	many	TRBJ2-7	CASSSPVPPGYEQYF	TGTGCCAGCAGTTCCCCGGTCCCCCCAGGCTACGAGCAGTACTTC
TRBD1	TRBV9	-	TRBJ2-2	CASSSRDRGTGELFF	TGTGCCAGCAGCTCCCGGGACAGGGGCACCGGGGAGCTGTTTTTT
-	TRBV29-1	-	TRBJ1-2	CSVGAGHGYTF	TGCAGCGTTGGGGCAGGGCATGGCTACACCTTC
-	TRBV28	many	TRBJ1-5	CASSLNQPQHF	TGTGCCAGCAGTTTAAATCAGCCCCAGCATTTT
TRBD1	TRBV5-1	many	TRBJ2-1	CASSSETGGVSNEQFF	TGCGCCAGCAGCTCGGAGACAGGGGGCGTTAGTAATGAGCAGTTCTTC
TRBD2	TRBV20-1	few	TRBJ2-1	CSARDRSGGVYEQFF	TGCAGTGCTAGAGATCGGAGCGGGGGGGTATATGAGCAGTTCTTC
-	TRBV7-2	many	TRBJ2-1	CASSSDRPNNEQFF	TGTGCCAGCAGCTCCGACAGGCCCAACAATGAGCAGTTCTTC
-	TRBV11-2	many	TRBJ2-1	CASSWSAGNTYNEQFF	TGTGCCAGCAGCTGGTCGGCGGGCAATACGTACAATGAGCAGTTCTTC
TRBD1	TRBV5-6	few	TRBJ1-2	CASSLVGQGSLGYTF	TGTGCCAGCAGCTTAGTGGGACAGGGATCCCTTGGCTACACCTTC
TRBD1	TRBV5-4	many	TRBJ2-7	CASSYYRGAYEQYF	TGTGCCAGCAGCTACTACAGGGGCGCCTACGAGCAGTACTTC
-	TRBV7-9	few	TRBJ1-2	CASNAPDPPYGYTF	TGTGCCAGCAACGCCCCGGATCCGCCCTATGGCTACACCTTC
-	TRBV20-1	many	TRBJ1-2	CSARDAGGYGYTF	TGCAGTGCTAGAGATGCTGGGGGCTATGGCTACACCTTC
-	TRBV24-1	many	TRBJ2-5	CATSDPRGEGETQYF	TGTGCCACCAGTGATCCGAGGGGGGAAGGGGAGACCCAGTACTTC
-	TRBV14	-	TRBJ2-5	CASSQVGRETQYF	TGTGCCAGCAGCCAAGTCGGCCGCGAGACCCAGTACTTC
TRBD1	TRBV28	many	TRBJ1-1	CASRPDRERAFF	TGTGCCAGCAGACCCGACAGGGAACGAGCTTTCTTT
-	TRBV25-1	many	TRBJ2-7	CASALVDEQYF	TGTGCCAGCGCCCTCGTTGACGAGCAGTACTTC
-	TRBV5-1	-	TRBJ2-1	CASSPRTFRDEQFF	TGCGCCAGCAGCCCGCGGACCTTTAGGGATGAGCAGTTCTTC
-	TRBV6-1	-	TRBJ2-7	CASSVGGKDYEQYF	TGTGCCAGCAGTGTAGGAGGAAAAGACTACGAGCAGTACTTC
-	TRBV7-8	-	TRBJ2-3	CASSLDPRGASTDTQYF	TGTGCCAGCAGCTTAGACCCAAGGGGGGCTAGCACAGATACGCAGTATTTT
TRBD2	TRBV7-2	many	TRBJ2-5	CASSLPSGEIQETQYF	TGTGCCAGCAGCTTACCTAGCGGGGAGATTCAAGAGACCCAGTACTTC
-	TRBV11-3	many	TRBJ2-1	CASSLDGVADSSYNEQFF	TGTGCCAGCAGCTTAGATGGGGTGGCAGATAGCTCCTACAATGAGCAGTTCTTC
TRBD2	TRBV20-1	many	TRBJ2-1	CSASRAGGVYNEQFF	TGCAGTGCTAGCCGAGCGGGAGGGGTATACAATGAGCAGTTCTTC
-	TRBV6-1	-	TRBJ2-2	CASGQLNTGELFF	TGTGCCAGCGGACAGCTGAACACCGGGGAGCTGTTTTTT
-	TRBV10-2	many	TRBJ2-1	CASSENRGRGSYNEQFF	TGCGCCAGCAGTGAGAATCGAGGAAGAGGATCCTACAATGAGCAGTTCTTC